This entry lists 18 T cell receptor beta chains sequenced from one sample in a study of blood T cell repertoires in COVID-19. Only in-frame clones appear in the TCRdb table, and some are missing; sequencing was by immunoSEQ multiplex PCR. Among 100,000 to 120,000 clones listed, around nine tenths were seen once. Material for sequencing was peripheral blood. The receptors stem from a woman in her forties or fifties with acute or convalescent COVID-19.

CDR3 sequence: CASSELGGTYNEQFF. The CDR3 DNA reads as TGTGCCAGCAGTGAGCTTGGGGGGACCTACAATGAGCAGTTCTTC. The V and J genes are TRBV6-4 and TRBJ2-1; weak D call: TRBD2 (6 bases). The length of the CDR3 is 15 residues. CDR1 and CDR2 (germline): MRHNA, SNTAGT. V was shortened by 3 bases and J by 2 bases, with 11 bases between the two germline ends.

V usage is TRBV28 and J usage is TRBJ2-7; possible D gene TRBD1, 6 bases. Germline CDR1 and CDR2: MDHEN and SYDVKM. V was pared by 7 bases and J by 5 bases, with 12 bases between. The CDR3 covers 12 residues. The CDR3 DNA is TGTGCCAGCACTACAGGGTCCCACGAGCAGTACTTC. This translates into CASTTGSHEQYF.

The J gene is TRBJ1-6, the V gene TRBV2; tentative D call: TRBD1 (6 bases). With 5 bases removed from V and 7 bases from J, the gap between germline ends came to 12 bases. The CDR3 consists of 14 residues. The V gene's germline CDR1 is SNHLY and CDR2 FYNNEI. The CDR3 loop reads CASSLNRVNSPLHF. CDR3 bases: TGTGCCAGCAGTCTCAACAGGGTGAATTCACCCCTCCACTTT.

The V and J genes are TRBV5-1 and TRBJ2-1, with D possibly matching TRBD2 (5 bases). The CDR3 covers 16 residues. V lost 0 bases and J lost 2, with 12 bases in between. CDR1 and CDR2 from the germline V gene are SGHRS and YFSETQ. The CDR3 protein is CASSLEGLNAYNEQFF. The CDR3 bases are TGCGCCAGCAGCTTGGAAGGACTGAACGCCTACAATGAGCAGTTCTTC. Supplemented by reference TRBV5-1 and TRBJ2-1, the full variable domain reads KAGVTQTPRYLIKTRGQQVTLSCSPISGHRSVSWYQQTPGQGLQFLFEYFSETQRNKGNFPGRFSGRQFSNSRSEMNVSTLELGDSALYLCASSLEGLNAYNEQFFGPGTRLTVL.

J is TRBJ2-3 and V is TRBV18; tentatively, D is TRBD2 (5 bases). V was clipped by 1 base and J by 0 bases, with 14 bases between them. The CDR3 has 17 amino acids. CDR1 and CDR2 from the germline V gene are KGHSH and LQKENI. The CDR3 coding sequence is TGTGCCAGCTCACCACGAGGGCAGGTCCTTAGCACAGATACGCAGTATTTT. Residues: CASSPRGQVLSTDTQYF.

The chain carries TRBV11-2 and TRBJ2-7; TRBD1 aligns across 10 bases. Germline trimming cut 1 base from V and 3 bases from J; bases unmatched to any gene: 9. Germline V gene sequence: CDR1 SGHAT, CDR2 FQNNGV. The length of the CDR3 is 17 residues. This CDR3 reads CASSLGAMTGGDYEQYF. DNA of the CDR3: TGTGCCAGCAGCTTAGGGGCCATGACAGGGGGCGACTACGAGCAGTACTTC.

This clone was picked up one time. The genes are TRBV6-5 and TRBJ2-1; 9 nucleotides agree with TRBD2. This CDR3 comprises 15 residues. Germline trimming cut 6 bases from V and 3 bases from J; bases unmatched to any gene: 6. CDR1 and CDR2 (germline): MNHEY, SVGAGI. CDR3 bases: TGTGCCAGCAGGAAGGAGACTAGCGGCTACAATGAGCAGTTCTTC. Its protein product is CASRKETSGYNEQFF.

The gene calls are TRBV2 and TRBJ2-3; possibly TRBD1 for D (6 bases). The CDR3 length is 15 residues. The germline gives CDR1 SNHLY, CDR2 FYNNEI. Trimming cost V 1 base and J 2 bases, with 10 bases left between them. The CDR3 here is CASSEDRTDTDTQYF. Written as DNA, the CDR3 is TGTGCCAGCAGTGAAGATAGGACAGACACAGATACGCAGTATTTT.

The chain is built from TRBV6-6 and TRBJ2-7, with TRBD1 matching over 9 bases. This CDR3 contains 15 residues. Looked up from germline, CDR1 is MNHNY and CDR2 is SVGAGI (reference sequence). The ends lost 5 bases at V and 1 base at J; junction bases unmatched: 6. The CDR3 protein is CASSAPGTGSYEQYF. Here the CDR3 DNA reads TGTGCCAGCAGTGCACCCGGGACAGGGTCCTACGAGCAGTACTTC.

The chain joins TRBV24-1 to TRBJ1-5; D unclear. Germline V gene data show CDR1 as KGHDR and CDR2 as SFDVKD. This CDR3 has 10 amino acids. Trimming took off 4 bases at V and 8 bases at J, with 2 bases between the two ends. CDR3 protein: CATSDEPQHF. The CDR3 nucleotides are TGTGCCACCAGTGACGAGCCCCAGCATTTT.

A remark on this clone: The DNA is left out, because the CDR3 cannot be placed on it with certainty; the CDR3 is given as TCRdb lists it. The rearrangement links TRBV5-5 to TRBJ2-7; the table's D call, TRBD2, was not checked against the DNA. The CDR3 has 15 amino acids, counting both end residues. Germline CDR1 is SGHKS and CDR2 is YYEKEE (reference sequence). CDR3 residues: CASSFGPGREYEQYF.

The DNA of the CDR3 is TGTGCCAGCAGCGTAGCTCCTAGCGGGAGCATCGGGGAGCTGTTTTTT. Translating gives CASSVAPSGSIGELFF. This rearrangement joins TRBV9 to TRBJ2-2, with 10 bases matching TRBD2. Germline CDR1 reads SGDLS; CDR2 reads YYNGEE. J gave up 7 bases and V 0 bases, and 6 bases lay outside the gene matches. The CDR3 sequence is 16 residues long.

This chain joins TRBV5-1 and TRBJ1-1; D is perhaps TRBD1 (6 bases). CDR1 is SGHRS, CDR2 YFSETQ, per germline. Trimming stripped 4 bases from V and 4 bases from J, with 14 bases between. This CDR3 has 14 residues. The CDR3 DNA reads TGCGCCAGCAGCACGGAGGGGGGGACCACTGAAGCTTTCTTT. The encoded protein is CASSTEGGTTEAFF.

The gene calls are TRBV6-5 and TRBJ1-5; 7 nucleotides align to TRBD1. CDR3 length: 15 residues. The trim removed 7 bases at V and 5 bases at J, leaving 11 bases unmatched. Germline CDR1 is MNHEY and CDR2 is SVGAGI. CDR3 in amino acids: CASTLTGLHHQPQHF. The CDR3 DNA follows: TGTGCCAGCACTCTGACAGGGCTCCATCATCAGCCCCAGCATTTT.

The chain combines TRBV5-5 with TRBJ2-3; TRBD2 aligns across 8 bases. This CDR3 is 16 amino acids long. The germline CDR1 and CDR2 sequences are SGHKS and YYEKEE (reference sequence). The J segment lost 2 bases and the V segment lost 6 bases, leaving 11 bases of the junction unmatched. This CDR3 reads CASILGGAGVTDTQYF. In nucleotides, the CDR3 is TGTGCCAGCATCCTCGGGGGAGCGGGAGTCACAGATACGCAGTATTTT.

The chain uses TRBV28 and TRBJ1-5; no firm D call. V was cut by 2 bases and J by 4 bases, with 9 bases left in between. CDR3 length equals 14 residues. The germline V gene has CDR1 MDHEN and CDR2 SYDVKM. CDR3 loop: CASSLEFRNQPQHF. The CDR3 nucleotides are TGTGCCAGCAGTTTAGAATTTAGAAATCAGCCCCAGCATTTT.

The chain couples TRBV11-2 to TRBJ2-1, with TRBD2 matching over 8 bases. Trimming cost V 3 bases and J 0 bases; bases outside gene matches: 4. This CDR3 spans 16 amino acids. Looked up from germline, CDR1 is SGHAT and CDR2 is FQNNGV. The chain's CDR3 is CASSFRAGDSYNEQFF. The CDR3 DNA reads as TGTGCCAGCAGCTTCCGAGCGGGAGACTCCTACAATGAGCAGTTCTTC.

The chain is built from TRBV24-1 and TRBJ2-1; no clear D gene. Germline lookup yields CDR1 KGHDR and CDR2 SFDVKD. V was trimmed by 4 bases and J by 8 bases, leaving 11 bases between them. The CDR3 runs to 13 residues. The CDR3 bases are TGTGCCACCAGTGACCCAGGTTGGGATGAGCAGTTCTTC. Amino acids: CATSDPGWDEQFF.